These T cell receptor beta chains were read from a single sample in a study of blood T cell repertoires in COVID-19. Assay: immunoSEQ multiplex PCR; the TCRdb copy retains only in-frame clones and omits some. The sample shows some 350,000 clones, around 89% of them seen only once. Input material: peripheral blood. These receptor sequences come from a woman in her twenties or thirties with COVID-19, enrolled during active disease. CDR3s include the opening cysteine and the closing phenylalanine or tryptophan.

v_gene,CDR3aa
TRBV7-6,CASSHSTGLYNEQFF
TRBV6-2/TRBV6-3,CASSYGPGQGPNTEAFF
TRBV4-3,CASSQFGWGETNTGELFF
TRBV4-1,CASSRLYSGLAGGPGSETQYF
TRBV27,CASRDAGSRIEKLFF
TRBV7-9,CASSLGGGSDTQYF
TRBV7-9,CASSTGLAGTYEQYF
TRBV10-2,CASRVPSSETQYF
TRBV6-5,CASSPLSGVPGELFF
TRBV5-1,CASRQLAGTGGSRDGYTF
TRBV9,CASTEGLAVYNEQFF
TRBV11-2,CASSPSGTGWSNEQFF
TRBV27,CASSLTGTGVAVLHF
TRBV12-5,CASGLRTGISGNTIYF
TRBV12-3/TRBV12-4,CASRWTANYGYTF
TRBV19,CASSIGTSGRAGRRFF
TRBV29-1,CSVKTGVATNEKLFF
TRBV6-2/TRBV6-3,CASSYPHDEQFF
TRBV19,CASSAGGKEPQHF
TRBV2,CASVGGNTEAFF
TRBV15,CATSRDLAWGNTIYF
TRBV6-2/TRBV6-3,CASSRLAGEREQFF
TRBV5-6,CASSFATEGYTGELFF
TRBV4-2,CASSQEGAGGREQYF
TRBV18,CASSPLVGEEQFF
TRBV30,CAWSVQGEGGYTF
TRBV5-1,CASSLVITDTQYF
TRBV5-1,CASSKNEGTLRNTEAFF
TRBV24-1,CATSRQGGYTF
TRBV7-2,CASSPGTGITKNIQYF
TRBV2,CASIGDWGFNTGELFF
TRBV3-1/TRBV3-2,CASSRALAGGAADTQYF
TRBV7-9,CASSSGDAGYTF
TRBV6-2/TRBV6-3,CASSRLSYNSPLHF
TRBV2,CASSGGRGSYEQYF
TRBV4-3,CASSQDPPGLAGGSGVKNIQYF
TRBV28,CASSPTGTGSWQYF
TRBV10-1,CASNDRGIRDEQFF
TRBV2,CASTKGLAGGRETQYF
TRBV29-1,CSVYSFRETQYF
TRBV12-3/TRBV12-4,CASSLGVYTEAFF
TRBV28,CASSFPPVEGRGEGTQYF
TRBV19,CATLNRANYGYTF
TRBV5-4,CASSLQENTEAFF
TRBV11-2,CASSLVGDRALRGYTF
TRBV11-3,CASSLAAGGQPSNQPQHF
TRBV5-1,CASSQMTGGPDTQYF
TRBV7-2,CASSLRGQPNQPQHF